The clone carrying this TCR beta chain was seen only a few times. Some clones are missing from TCRdb's copy, which holds only in-frame ones; the method was immunoSEQ multiplex PCR. The sample lists 60,000 or so clones, about 86% occurring once. The CDR3 runs 14 residues. The V end was cut by 0 bases, the J end by 4 bases, with 10 bases between. In germline, CDR1 is SGHTS, CDR2 YDEGEE. The data belong to a study of OX40 agonist ivuxolimab in advanced cancers. This sequence was found in an adult with an advanced solid tumor such as melanoma, head and neck, liver or kidney cancer. The sample was CD4+ or CD8+ T cells sorted from blood, taken in a trial of the OX40 agonist ivuxolimab. V and J are TRBV5-8 and TRBJ1-1; weak D call: TRBD1 (5 bases). The CDR3 region has the DNA TGTGCCAGCAGCTTGGTGCAGGGAGGCACTGAAGCTTTCTTT. It yields the protein CASSLVQGGTEAFF.